Below, one TCR beta chain is given with its context. The entry originates in a study of blood T cell repertoires in COVID-19. Study-wide background: Samples representing acute and convalescent COVID-19 were sourced from the United States, Italy and Spain.

The CDR3 has 14 amino acids. Germline values: CDR1 MNHEY, CDR2 SVGAGI. The ends were cut back, 8 bases at V and 7 bases at J, with 15 bases in the middle. Using immunoSEQ multiplex PCR, the repertoire was profiled, and TCRdb retains in-frame clones only, with some absent. The sample consists of some 80,000 clones, roughly 90% of them appearing once. The chain uses TRBV6-5 and TRBJ1-6; D gene unclear. The material sequenced was peripheral blood. The sequence came from a human donor in a cohort sampled during active COVID-19. The CDR3 bases are TGTGCCAGCTTAATGGCGGCCTCGAATTCACCCCTCCACTTT. This gives the protein CASLMAASNSPLHF.